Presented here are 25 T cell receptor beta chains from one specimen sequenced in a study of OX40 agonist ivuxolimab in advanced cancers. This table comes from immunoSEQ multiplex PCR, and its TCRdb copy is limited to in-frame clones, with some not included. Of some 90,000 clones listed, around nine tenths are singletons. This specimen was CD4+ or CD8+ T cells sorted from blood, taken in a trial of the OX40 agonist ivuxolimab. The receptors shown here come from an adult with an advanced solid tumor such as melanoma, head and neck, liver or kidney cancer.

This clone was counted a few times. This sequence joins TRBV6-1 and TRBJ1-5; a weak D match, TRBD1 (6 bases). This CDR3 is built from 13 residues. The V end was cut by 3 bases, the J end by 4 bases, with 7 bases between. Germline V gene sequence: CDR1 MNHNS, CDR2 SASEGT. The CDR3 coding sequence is TGTGCCAGCAGTGACAGGGGAAATCAGCCCCAGCATTTT. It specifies CASSDRGNQPQHF.

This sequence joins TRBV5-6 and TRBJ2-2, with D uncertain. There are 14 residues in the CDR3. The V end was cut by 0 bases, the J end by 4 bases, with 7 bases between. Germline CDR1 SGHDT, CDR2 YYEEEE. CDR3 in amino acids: CASSLAAPTGELFF. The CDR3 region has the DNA TGTGCCAGCAGCTTGGCGGCCCCCACCGGGGAGCTGTTTTTT. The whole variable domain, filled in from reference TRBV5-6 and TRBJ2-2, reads DAGVTQSPTHLIKTRGQQVTLRCSPKSGHDTVSWYQQALGQGPQFIFQYYEEEERQRGNFPDRFSGHQFPNYSSELNVNALLLGDSALYLCASSLAAPTGELFFGEGSRLTVL.

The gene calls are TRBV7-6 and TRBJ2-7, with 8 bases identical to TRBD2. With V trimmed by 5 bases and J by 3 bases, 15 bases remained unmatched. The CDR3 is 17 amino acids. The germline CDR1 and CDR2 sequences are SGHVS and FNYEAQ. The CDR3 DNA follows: TGTGCCAGCAGCCACCTACTCGGGACTAGATCGCACTACGAGCAGTACTTC. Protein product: CASSHLLGTRSHYEQYF.

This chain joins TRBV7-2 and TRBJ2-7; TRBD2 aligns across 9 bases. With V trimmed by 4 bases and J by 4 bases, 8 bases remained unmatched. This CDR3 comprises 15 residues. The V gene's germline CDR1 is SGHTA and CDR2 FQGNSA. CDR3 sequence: CASSSRTSETYEQYF. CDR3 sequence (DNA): TGTGCCAGCAGCTCGAGGACTAGCGAGACTTACGAGCAGTACTTC.

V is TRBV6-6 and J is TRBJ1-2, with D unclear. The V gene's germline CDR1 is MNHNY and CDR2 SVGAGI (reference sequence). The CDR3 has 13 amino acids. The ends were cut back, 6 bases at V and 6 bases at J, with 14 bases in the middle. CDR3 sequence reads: CASRRDIGDGYTF. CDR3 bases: TGTGCCAGCAGGCGAGACATTGGTGATGGCTACACCTTC.

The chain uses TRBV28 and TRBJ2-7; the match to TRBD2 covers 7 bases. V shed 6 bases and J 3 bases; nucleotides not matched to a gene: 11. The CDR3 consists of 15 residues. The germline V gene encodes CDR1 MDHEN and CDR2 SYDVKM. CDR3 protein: CASRPGSGGHYEQYF. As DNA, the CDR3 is TGTGCCAGCAGGCCCGGGTCGGGAGGTCACTACGAGCAGTACTTC.

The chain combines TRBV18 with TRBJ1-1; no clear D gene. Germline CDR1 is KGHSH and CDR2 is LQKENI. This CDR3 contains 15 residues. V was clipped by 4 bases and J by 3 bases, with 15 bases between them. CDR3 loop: CASSLLTAMDTEAFF. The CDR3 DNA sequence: TGTGCCAGCTCACTTTTGACGGCAATGGACACTGAAGCTTTCTTT.

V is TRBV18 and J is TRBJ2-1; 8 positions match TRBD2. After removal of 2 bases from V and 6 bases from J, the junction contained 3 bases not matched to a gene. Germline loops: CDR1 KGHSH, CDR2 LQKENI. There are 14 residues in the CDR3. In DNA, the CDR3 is TGTGCCAGCTCACCATCCGGGAGGGCCAATGAGCAGTTCTTC. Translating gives CASSPSGRANEQFF.

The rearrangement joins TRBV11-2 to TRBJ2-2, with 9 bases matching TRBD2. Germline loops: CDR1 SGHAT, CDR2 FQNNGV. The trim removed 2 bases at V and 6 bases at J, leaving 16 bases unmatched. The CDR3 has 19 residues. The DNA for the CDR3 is TGTGCCAGCAGCTTATTTGGTTGGGCGCGGCTAGCGGGACCCGGGGAGCTGTTTTTT. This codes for CASSLFGWARLAGPGELFF.

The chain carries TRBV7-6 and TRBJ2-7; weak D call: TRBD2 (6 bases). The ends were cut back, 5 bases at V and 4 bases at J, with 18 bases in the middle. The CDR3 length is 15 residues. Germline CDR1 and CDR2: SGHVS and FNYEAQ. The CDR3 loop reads CASSPSPAGSYEQYF. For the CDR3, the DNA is TGTGCCAGCAGCCCTAGCCCCGCGGGGAGTTACGAGCAGTACTTC.

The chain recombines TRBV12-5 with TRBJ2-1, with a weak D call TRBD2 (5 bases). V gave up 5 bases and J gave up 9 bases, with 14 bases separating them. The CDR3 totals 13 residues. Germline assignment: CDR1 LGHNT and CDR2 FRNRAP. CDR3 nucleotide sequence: TGTGCTAGTGGTGGTTTCGAGGGCAGTGAGCAGTTCTTC. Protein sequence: CASGGFEGSEQFF.

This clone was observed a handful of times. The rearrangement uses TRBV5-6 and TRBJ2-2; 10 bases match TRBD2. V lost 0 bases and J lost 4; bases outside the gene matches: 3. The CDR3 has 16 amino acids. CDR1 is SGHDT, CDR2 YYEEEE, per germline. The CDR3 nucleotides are TGTGCCAGCAGCTTGGGGCTAGCGGGAGTCACCGGGGAGCTGTTTTTT. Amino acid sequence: CASSLGLAGVTGELFF.

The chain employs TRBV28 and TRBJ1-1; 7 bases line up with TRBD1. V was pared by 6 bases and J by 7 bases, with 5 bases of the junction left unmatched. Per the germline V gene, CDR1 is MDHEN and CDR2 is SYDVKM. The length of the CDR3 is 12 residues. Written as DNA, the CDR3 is TGTGCCAGCAGACTACAGGGGATTGAAGCTTTCTTT. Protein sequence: CASRLQGIEAFF.

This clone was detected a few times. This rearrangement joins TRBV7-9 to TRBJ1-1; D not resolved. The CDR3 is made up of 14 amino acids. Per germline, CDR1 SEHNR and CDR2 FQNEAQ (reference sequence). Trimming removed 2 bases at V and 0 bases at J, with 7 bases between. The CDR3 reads CASSLNRLNTEAFF. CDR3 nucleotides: TGTGCCAGCAGCTTAAACAGACTGAACACTGAAGCTTTCTTT.

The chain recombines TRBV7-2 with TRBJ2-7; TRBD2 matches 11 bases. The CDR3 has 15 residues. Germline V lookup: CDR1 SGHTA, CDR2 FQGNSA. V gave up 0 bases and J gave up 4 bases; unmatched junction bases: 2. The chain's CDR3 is CASSLATSGVYEQYF. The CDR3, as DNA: TGTGCCAGCAGCTTAGCGACTAGCGGGGTTTACGAGCAGTACTTC.

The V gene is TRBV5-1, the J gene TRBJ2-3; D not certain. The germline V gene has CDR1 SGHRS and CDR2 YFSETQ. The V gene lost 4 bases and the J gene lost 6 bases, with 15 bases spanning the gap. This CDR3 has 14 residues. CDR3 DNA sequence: TGCGCCAGCAGCCGCACTACTCTAGGGGATACGCAGTATTTT. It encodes CASSRTTLGDTQYF.

CDR3 region: CASSSAGDRAYYTF. The DNA for the CDR3 is TGTGCCAGCAGTTCTGCGGGGGACAGAGCTTACTACACCTTC. This sequence joins TRBV7-2 and TRBJ1-2; TRBD1 matches at 7 bases. V shed 6 bases and J 10 bases; nucleotides not matched to a gene: 14. This CDR3 is built from 14 residues. Germline V gene lookup returns CDR1 SGHTA and CDR2 FQGNSA.

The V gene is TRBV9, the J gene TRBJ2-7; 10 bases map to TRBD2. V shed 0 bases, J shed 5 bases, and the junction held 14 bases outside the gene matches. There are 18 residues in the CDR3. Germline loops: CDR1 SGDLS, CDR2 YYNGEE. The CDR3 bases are TGTGCCAGCAGCGTAGGAGCTAGCGGGAGCCCCGGGGACCACGAGCAGTACTTC. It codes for CASSVGASGSPGDHEQYF.

The CDR3 DNA sequence: TGTGCCTGGAGCCCTGTTTCTCGGAGCGGACGAGGGCTGTTTTTT. Its protein product is CAWSPVSRSGRGLFF. This rearrangement joins TRBV30 to TRBJ2-2, with D possibly being TRBD2 (5 bases). Trimming stripped 3 bases from V and 13 bases from J, with 24 bases between. The germline gives CDR1 GTSNPN, CDR2 SVGIG (reference sequence). This CDR3 comprises 15 residues. The whole variable domain, remainder taken from reference TRBV30 and TRBJ2-2, is SQTIHQWPATLVQPVGSPLSLECTVEGTSNPNLYWYRQAAGRGLQLLFYSVGIGQISSEVPQNLSASRPQDRQFILSSKKLLLSDSGFYLCAWSPVSRSGRGLFFGEGSRLTVL.

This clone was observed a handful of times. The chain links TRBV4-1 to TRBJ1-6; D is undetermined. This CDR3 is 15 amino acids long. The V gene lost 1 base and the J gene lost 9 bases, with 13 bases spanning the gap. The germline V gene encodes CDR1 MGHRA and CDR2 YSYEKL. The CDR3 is CASSQGGGFSSPLHF. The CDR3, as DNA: TGCGCCAGCAGCCAAGGCGGCGGCTTTTCTTCACCCCTCCACTTT.

The CDR3, as DNA: TGTGCCAGCACAGGTACTCAACACGCTAATGAAAAACTGTTTTTT. It codes for CASTGTQHANEKLFF. This chain links TRBV2 with TRBJ1-4; D unresolved. V gave up 7 bases and J gave up 3 bases, with 15 bases separating them. Germline V gene sequence: CDR1 SNHLY, CDR2 FYNNEI. This CDR3 is 15 amino acids long.

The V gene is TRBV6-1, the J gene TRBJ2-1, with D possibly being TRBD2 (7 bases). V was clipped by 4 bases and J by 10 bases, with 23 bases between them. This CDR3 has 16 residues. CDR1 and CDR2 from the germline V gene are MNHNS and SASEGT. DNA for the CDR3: TGTGCCAGCAGTGCCGGGGGGCGACTAGGAGGTCGGGAGCAGTTCTTC. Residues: CASSAGGRLGGREQFF.

CDR3 amino acids: CASSLVGAGTDTQYF. As DNA, the CDR3 is TGCGCCAGCAGCTTGGTAGGGGCGGGCACAGATACGCAGTATTTT. This rearrangement joins TRBV5-1 to TRBJ2-3; the D gene is possibly TRBD1 (5 bases). The V end was cut by 0 bases, the J end by 1 base, with 9 bases between. From germline, CDR1 is SGHRS and CDR2 YFSETQ. The CDR3 sequence is 15 residues long.

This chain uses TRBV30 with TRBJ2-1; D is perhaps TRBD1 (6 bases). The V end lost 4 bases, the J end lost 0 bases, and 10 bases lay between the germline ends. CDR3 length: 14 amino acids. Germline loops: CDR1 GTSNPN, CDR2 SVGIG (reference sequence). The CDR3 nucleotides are TGTGCCTGGATTCCAGGGGCCTCCTACAATGAGCAGTTCTTC. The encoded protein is CAWIPGASYNEQFF.

The CDR3 here is CASSPGPRGRYTF. For the CDR3, the DNA is TGTGCCAGCAGCCCTGGGCCTCGGGGTCGCTACACCTTC. The V gene is TRBV28, the J gene TRBJ1-2; D gene uncertain. This CDR3 comprises 13 residues. Germline V lookup: CDR1 MDHEN, CDR2 SYDVKM. Trimming cost V 6 bases and J 9 bases, with 17 bases left between them.